A single sample gave rise to the 20 T cell receptor beta chains below, sequenced in a study of Graves' ophthalmopathy and Graves' hyperthyroidism. Scientists amplified the TCR beta CDR3 regions from RNA transcripts. The first-round RT-PCR employed HTBI primers together with the Qiagen OneStep RT-PCR kit. A multiplex PCR was then performed as the second round. TCRdb analysed the multiplex PCR reads with MiXCR anew, one entry per CDR3 protein. The sample yields just over 600,000 distinct CDR3 sequences, about 20% seen once. Input material: peripheral blood. Receptor source: a woman aged 18-29 years with stable Graves' hyperthyroidism. Some clones in this sample may be carry-over from other donors' samples.

J is TRBJ1-1 and V is TRBV7-9; D remains unclear. Germline CDR1 reads SEHNR; CDR2 reads FQNEAQ (reference sequence). This CDR3 has 13 residues. Trimming removed 5 bases at V and 6 bases at J, with 13 bases between. The DNA for the CDR3 is TGTGCCAGCAGCCAAGTGTCGGTTCCTGAAGCTTTCTTT. Protein: CASSQVSVPEAFF. Looking up the rest from reference TRBV7-9 and TRBJ1-1 gives the full variable domain: DTGVSQNPRHKITKRGQNVTFRCDPISEHNRLYWYRQTLGQGPEFLTYFQNEAQLEKSRLLSDRFSAERPKGSFSTLEIQRTEQGDSAMYLCASSQVSVPEAFFGQGTRLTVV.

This clonotype appeared many times. The chain carries TRBV30 and TRBJ1-1; maybe TRBD1 (6 bases). The V and J ends lost 0 bases and 2 bases respectively, with 10 bases between them. There are 14 residues in the CDR3. The germline gives CDR1 GTSNPN, CDR2 SVGIG (reference sequence). Here the CDR3 reads CAWSVRGINTEAFF. The CDR3 DNA is TGTGCCTGGAGTGTAAGGGGGATTAACACTGAAGCTTTCTTT.

V gene TRBV29-1 combines with J gene TRBJ2-7; D is possibly TRBD1 (6 bases). The V end lost 1 base, the J end lost 0 bases, and 13 bases lay between the germline ends. CDR1 is SQVTM and CDR2 is ANQGSEA in the germline V gene. The CDR3 extends over 15 amino acids. In DNA, the CDR3 is TGCAGCGTTGAAGTCCCCGGGACAAACTCCTACGAGCAGTACTTC. Translating gives CSVEVPGTNSYEQYF.

V and J are TRBV28 and TRBJ1-1, with 8 bases that match TRBD1. The V segment lost 6 bases and the J segment 5 bases; nucleotides outside the gene matches: 14. The CDR3 runs 16 residues. Germline V gene data show CDR1 as MDHEN and CDR2 as SYDVKM. The CDR3 here is CASRPSTGVLWTEAFF. CDR3 in DNA: TGTGCCAGCAGACCTTCGACAGGGGTTTTGTGGACTGAAGCTTTCTTT.

This clonotype was counted ten times or more. J is TRBJ2-7 and V is TRBV7-9; 10 bases fit TRBD2. This CDR3 spans 15 amino acids. Germline loops: CDR1 SEHNR, CDR2 FQNEAQ (reference sequence). Germline trimming cut 1 base from V and 1 base from J; bases unmatched to any gene: 1. The CDR3 DNA sequence: TGTGCCAGCAGCTTAGTACTAGCGGGATCCTACGAGCAGTACTTC. Encoded protein: CASSLVLAGSYEQYF.

This clonotype was recorded at least ten times. The V call is TRBV11-1, the J call TRBJ1-1, with 9 bases identical to TRBD1. Germline lookup yields CDR1 SGHAT and CDR2 FQDESV (reference sequence). V shed 5 bases and J 3 bases; nucleotides not matched to a gene: 4. CDR3 length: 14 residues. As DNA, the CDR3 is TGTGCCAGCAGCACCGGACAGGGGCACACTGAAGCTTTCTTT. It translates to CASSTGQGHTEAFF.

V is TRBV2 and J is TRBJ2-2, with 8 bases fitting TRBD1. The CDR3 has 17 residues. Trimming took 6 bases from V and 4 from J; bases not matched to a gene: 13. CDR1 and CDR2 from the germline V gene are SNHLY and FYNNEI. The CDR3 reads CASSHPRTGTPTGELFF. The CDR3, as DNA: TGTGCCAGCAGCCACCCTAGGACAGGGACCCCCACCGGGGAGCTGTTTTTT.

Ten or more counts support this clonotype. The chain uses TRBV28 and TRBJ2-2, with D perhaps being TRBD1 or TRBD2 (5 bases each). Trimming left V 1 base short and J 12 bases short, with 9 bases between. The CDR3 totals 12 residues. Germline V gene sequence: CDR1 MDHEN, CDR2 SYDVKM. The CDR3 loop is CASSLSGAKLFF. CDR3 DNA sequence: TGTGCCAGCAGTTTATCCGGGGCAAAGCTGTTTTTT.

There are many counts of this clonotype. The chain recombines TRBV19 with TRBJ2-5; a possible D gene is TRBD1 (5 bases). CDR3 length: 13 amino acids. Germline CDR1 reads LNHDA; CDR2 reads SQIVND (reference sequence). V lost 5 bases and J 3 bases, leaving 10 bases between the germline ends. CDR3: CASSESGKETQYF. The CDR3, as DNA: TGTGCCAGTAGTGAATCAGGGAAAGAGACCCAGTACTTC. Drawing the rest from reference TRBV19 and TRBJ2-5, the complete variable domain is DGGITQSPKYLFRKEGQNVTLSCEQNLNHDAMYWYRQDPGQGLRLIYYSQIVNDFQKGDIAEGYSVSREKKESFPLTVTSAQKNPTAFYLCASSESGKETQYFGPGTRLLVL.

With regard to this clonotype: Since no conserved phenylalanine or tryptophan closes the CDR3, a read error is the likely cause. The DNA is left out, because the CDR3 cannot be placed on it with certainty; the CDR3 is given as TCRdb lists it. The chain uses TRBV6-5 and TRBJ1-1; the table's D gene call, TRBD1, was not cross checked with the DNA. The germline V gene encodes CDR1 MNHEY and CDR2 SVGAGI. A total of 15 residues make up the CDR3, ends included. CDR3 sequence reads: CASSYSGGLNTEACY.

A note on this clonotype: This clone may be a read error of a much larger clone one base away. The DNA is omitted, as the CDR3 cannot be located on it reliably, and the CDR3 follows TCRdb's listing. The chain carries TRBV12-3 or TRBV12-4 and TRBJ2-3; the table's D call of TRBD2 was not tested on the DNA. The CDR3 has 16 amino acids, counting both end residues. Here the CDR3 reads CASSFGGGIEADTEYF.

This clonotype was counted at least ten times. J is TRBJ2-7 and V is TRBV5-5; 8 bases are a match to TRBD1. Germline trimming cut 0 bases from V and 3 bases from J; bases unmatched to any gene: 5. Germline V gene sequence: CDR1 SGHKS, CDR2 YYEKEE (reference sequence). This CDR3 is built from 15 residues. The CDR3 DNA follows: TGTGCCAGCAGCTTGGTTGGGACAGGCCTCTACGAGCAGTACTTC. This codes for CASSLVGTGLYEQYF.

In this sample, this clonotype turned up many times. The chain recombines TRBV6-1 with TRBJ2-7, with 7 bases identical to TRBD1. CDR1 is MNHNS and CDR2 is SASEGT in the germline V gene. Trimming removed 6 bases from V and 2 bases from J; junction bases left unmatched: 10. There are 15 residues in the CDR3. The CDR3 bases are TGTGCCAGCAGCCAATACAGGGGCGGCACCTACGAGCAGTACTTC. Its translation: CASSQYRGGTYEQYF.

This chain links TRBV6-4 with TRBJ2-2; D might be TRBD2 (5 bases). CDR1 and CDR2 (germline): MRHNA, SNTAGT. CDR3 size: 13 residues. The V gene lost 2 bases and the J gene lost 4 bases, with 5 bases spanning the gap. The CDR3 here is CASSDTSTGELFF. DNA of the CDR3: TGTGCCAGCAGTGACACTAGCACCGGGGAGCTGTTTTTT.

Ten or more counts support this clonotype. One base away lies a much larger clone, so this may be a sequencing read error. The chain has TRBV7-9 and TRBJ1-1; tentative D call: TRBD1 (5 bases). Deletions cut 5 bases from V and 4 bases from J, with 8 bases between. This CDR3 is built from 12 residues. CDR1 and CDR2 from the germline V gene are SEHNR and FQNEAQ (reference sequence). The CDR3 nucleotides are TGTGCCAGCAGCCGAGGGGCCACTGAAGCTTTCTTT. It translates to CASSRGATEAFF. Full variable domain (rest looked up from reference TRBV7-9 and TRBJ1-1): DTGVSQNPRHKITKRGQNVTFRCDPISEHNRLYWYRQTLGQGPEFLTYFQNEAQLEKSRLLSDRFSAERPKGSFSTLEIQRTEQGDSAMYLCASSRGATEAFFGQGTRLTVV.

This clonotype was observed many times. J is TRBJ1-5 and V is TRBV6-2 or TRBV6-3; TRBD1 aligns across 8 bases. The CDR3 consists of 14 residues. The germline V gene encodes CDR1 MNHEY and CDR2 SVGEGT. Trimming took 8 bases from V and 0 from J; bases not matched to a gene: 3. As DNA, the CDR3 is TGTGCCAGCGGACAGGGCATTAGCAATCAGCCCCAGCATTTT. This encodes CASGQGISNQPQHF.

This clonotype has ten or more counts. This chain connects TRBV12-3 or TRBV12-4 to TRBJ1-5; D gene ambiguous. CDR3 size: 15 residues. V shed 5 bases and J shed 4 bases, with 15 bases lying between them. Here the CDR3 DNA reads TGTGCCAGCAGTGGCTTGACGGCCGTTAATCAGCCCCAGCATTTT. It codes for CASSGLTAVNQPQHF.

This clonotype occurred a few times. The chain links TRBV6-5 to TRBJ1-6; 7 nucleotides line up with TRBD1. The CDR3 has 16 residues. Germline-derived CDR1 and CDR2 are MNHEY and SVGAGI. V lost 5 bases, J lost 6 bases, and 10 bases stayed unmatched. The CDR3: CASSNRRGRGNSPLHF. The CDR3 region has the DNA TGTGCCAGCAGTAACCGAAGGGGGCGCGGTAATTCACCCCTCCACTTT.

This clonotype was observed many times. The V and J genes are TRBV2 and TRBJ2-7; 9 nucleotides align to TRBD1. Trimming cost V 6 bases and J 4 bases; bases outside gene matches: 7. The CDR3 is 14 residues long. The V gene's germline CDR1 is SNHLY and CDR2 FYNNEI. This chain's CDR3 is CASSYRGLGYEQYF. The DNA for the CDR3 is TGTGCCAGCAGCTACAGGGGGCTTGGGTACGAGCAGTACTTC. The complete variable domain, with remaining parts taken from reference TRBV2 and TRBJ2-7, reads EPEVTQTPSHQVTQMGQEVILRCVPISNHLYFYWYRQILGQKVEFLVSFYNNEISEKSEIFDDQFSVERPDGSNFTLKIRSTKLEDSAMYFCASSYRGLGYEQYFGPGTRLTVT.

This clonotype was seen at least ten times. This chain uses TRBV6-1 with TRBJ1-6, with D possibly matching TRBD1 (5 bases). V shed 3 bases and J shed 6 bases, with 12 bases lying between them. This CDR3 region has 15 residues. Germline V CDR1 and CDR2: MNHNS, SASEGT. The CDR3 protein is CASSEQGPGNSPLHF. CDR3 sequence (DNA): TGTGCCAGCAGTGAGCAGGGTCCGGGTAATTCACCCCTCCACTTT.